What follows are 11 T cell receptor beta chains derived from one specimen sequenced in a study of blood T cells in healthy people across ages. Next came a second PCR, run for about 6 to 11 cycles, which used a sample-barcoded 5' primer along with a J-beta primer mix. From the 5' RACE reads, TCRdb called clonotypes with MiXCR, one entry per CDR3 protein. The table includes approximately 800,000 distinct CDR3 sequences, about 56% detected once. The sequencing input was blood. The receptors derive from a man aged 40-55 years in good health.

This chain joins TRBV7-2 and TRBJ2-3, with D hard to call. This CDR3 has 13 amino acids. The V end lost 5 bases, the J end lost 4 bases, and 10 bases lay between the germline ends. Looked up from germline, CDR1 is SGHTA and CDR2 is FQGNSA. The CDR3, as DNA: TGTGCCAGCAGCAACTTGGCTGCAGATACGCAGTATTTT. It encodes CASSNLAADTQYF.

V usage is TRBV7-9 and J usage is TRBJ2-5; the match to TRBD2 covers 14 bases. Germline V CDR1 and CDR2: SEHNR, FQNEAQ (reference sequence). Losses at the gene ends were 5 bases for V and 11 bases for J; bases not matched to a gene: 10. The CDR3 consists of 15 residues. The CDR3, as DNA: TGTGCCAGCAGCGTCCCGGGACTAGCGGGAGAGGAGCAGTACTTC. As protein: CASSVPGLAGEEQYF.

This clonotype was found a few times. The chain has TRBV20-1 and TRBJ2-1; possibly TRBD1 for D (6 bases). Deletions cut 3 bases from V and 5 bases from J, with 11 bases between. CDR1 and CDR2 (germline): DFQATT, SNEGSKA (reference sequence). This CDR3 comprises 13 residues. Here the CDR3 reads CSASSDSNNEQFF. In DNA form, the CDR3 reads TGCAGTGCTAGCTCGGACAGTAACAATGAGCAGTTCTTC.

The CDR3 nucleotides are TGTGCCAGCAGCAGAACCGGGACGGCGAACACTGAAGCTTTCTTT. Translated: CASSRTGTANTEAFF. V usage is TRBV5-5 and J usage is TRBJ1-1; possible D gene TRBD1, 5 bases. CDR3 length equals 15 residues. Germline loops: CDR1 SGHKS, CDR2 YYEKEE (reference sequence). Trimming took 4 bases from V and 1 from J, leaving 14 bases between them. The variable domain in full, completed from reference TRBV5-5 and TRBJ1-1, reads DAGVTQSPTHLIKTRGQQVTLRCSPISGHKSVSWYQQVLGQGPQFIFQYYEKEERGRGNFPDRFSARQFPNYSSELNVNALLLGDSALYLCASSRTGTANTEAFFGQGTRLTVV.

This clonotype was found a few times. The rearrangement links TRBV11-2 to TRBJ2-3; D is possibly TRBD2 (5 bases). Per the germline V gene, CDR1 is SGHAT and CDR2 is FQNNGV. Trimming pared 3 bases from V and 2 bases from J, leaving 15 bases between. The CDR3 is 16 residues long. The CDR3 DNA follows: TGTGCCAGCAGCTTGGACCCCCGGGGTGACACAGATACGCAGTATTTT. This sequence encodes CASSLDPRGDTDTQYF.

The chain joins TRBV14 to TRBJ2-5; 9 nucleotides line up with TRBD1. After removal of 1 base from V and 11 bases from J, the junction contained 17 bases not matched to a gene. Germline CDR1 is SGHDN and CDR2 is FVKESK. The CDR3 has 17 residues. Written as DNA, the CDR3 is TGTGCCAGCAGCCAAGTCGGGACAGGGAATCCCTACAATGAGCAGTACTTC. Protein: CASSQVGTGNPYNEQYF. The full variable domain, with the rest looked up from reference TRBV14 and TRBJ2-5, is EAGVTQFPSHSVIEKGQTVTLRCDPISGHDNLYWYRRVMGKEIKFLLHFVKESKQDESGMPNNRFLAERTGGTYSTLKVQPAELEDSGVYFCASSQVGTGNPYNEQYFGPGTRLLVL.

The V call is TRBV18, the J call TRBJ2-1; D is unclear. Germline CDR1 and CDR2: KGHSH and LQKENI. V was shortened by 2 bases and J by 4 bases, with 12 bases between the two germline ends. This CDR3 is built from 15 residues. DNA for the CDR3: TGTGCCAGCTCACCAGAGGTTGGTGGTTACAATGAGCAGTTCTTC. It encodes CASSPEVGGYNEQFF.

The chain employs TRBV20-1 and TRBJ2-4, with TRBD2 matching over 7 bases. Judging by the DNA end, TRBJ2-7 fits better; the J call may be wrong. Germline V gene lookup returns CDR1 DFQATT and CDR2 SNEGSKA (reference sequence). The CDR3 spans 14 residues. CDR3 loop: CSARDPSGSYEQYF. The CDR3 region has the DNA TGCAGTGCTAGAGATCCTAGCGGATCCTACGAGCAGTACTTC.

The rearrangement links TRBV27 to TRBJ1-2; tentatively, D is TRBD1 (6 bases). Trimming removed 5 bases from V and 7 bases from J, with 17 bases in between. Germline V gives CDR1 MNHEY, CDR2 SMNVEV (reference sequence). The CDR3 has 14 residues. In DNA form, the CDR3 reads TGTGCCAGCAGTCCCTCTCGGGGGGCGGTTGGCTACACCTTC. Translation gives CASSPSRGAVGYTF.

The rearrangement links TRBV10-2 to TRBJ2-3; the match to TRBD2 covers 7 bases. Germline trimming cut 3 bases from V and 1 base from J; bases unmatched to any gene: 4. CDR1 is WSHSY, CDR2 SAAADI, per germline. The CDR3 spans 15 residues. The CDR3 DNA reads TGCGCCAGCAGTGATCCTGGGAGGGGCACAGATACGCAGTATTTT. Translation gives CASSDPGRGTDTQYF.

The rearrangement uses TRBV7-6 and TRBJ1-4; D might be TRBD1 (5 bases). Looked up from germline, CDR1 is SGHVS and CDR2 is FNYEAQ. V was pared by 2 bases and J by 3 bases, with 10 bases between. The CDR3 consists of 15 residues. The chain's CDR3 is CASSLWGGANEKLFF. CDR3 DNA sequence: TGTGCCAGCAGCTTATGGGGGGGAGCTAATGAAAAACTGTTTTTT.